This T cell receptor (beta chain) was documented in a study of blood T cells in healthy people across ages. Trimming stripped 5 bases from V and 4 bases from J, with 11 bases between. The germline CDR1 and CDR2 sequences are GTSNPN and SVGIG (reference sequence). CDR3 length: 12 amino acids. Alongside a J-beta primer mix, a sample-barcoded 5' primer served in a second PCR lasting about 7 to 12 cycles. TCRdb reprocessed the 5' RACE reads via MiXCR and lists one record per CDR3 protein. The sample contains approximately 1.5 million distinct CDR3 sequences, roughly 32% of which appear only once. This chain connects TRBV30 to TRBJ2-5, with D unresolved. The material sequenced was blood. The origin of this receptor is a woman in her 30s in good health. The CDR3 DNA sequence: TGTGCCTGGGGTCGTATCACAGAGACCCAGTACTTC. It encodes CAWGRITETQYF.